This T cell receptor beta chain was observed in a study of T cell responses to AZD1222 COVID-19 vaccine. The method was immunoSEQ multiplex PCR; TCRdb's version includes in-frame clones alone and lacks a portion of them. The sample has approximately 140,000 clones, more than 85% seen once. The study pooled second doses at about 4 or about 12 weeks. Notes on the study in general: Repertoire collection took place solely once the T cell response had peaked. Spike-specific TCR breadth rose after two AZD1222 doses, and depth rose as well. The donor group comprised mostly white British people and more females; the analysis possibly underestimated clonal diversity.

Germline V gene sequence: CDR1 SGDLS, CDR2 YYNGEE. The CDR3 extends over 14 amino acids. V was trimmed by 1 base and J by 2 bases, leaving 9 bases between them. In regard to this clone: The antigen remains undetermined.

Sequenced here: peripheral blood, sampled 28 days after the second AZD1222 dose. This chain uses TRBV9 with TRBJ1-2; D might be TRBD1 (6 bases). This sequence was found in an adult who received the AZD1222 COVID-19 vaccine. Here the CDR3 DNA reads TGTGCCAGCAGCGTAACTCAGGGGAACTATGGCTACACCTTC. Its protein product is CASSVTQGNYGYTF.